A selection of T cell receptor beta chains follows, all from one sample in a study of T cell repertoires in cytomegalovirus infection. Antigen specificity for these receptors is unknown. TCRdb re-called the reads through MiXCR, storing one row per CDR3 protein. The sample shows hundreds of thousands of distinct CDR3 sequences, about 27% of them seen only once. The sequences come from cultured PBMCs, collected from culture after CMV antigen stimulation. Every receptor here comes from a human donor in good health (CMV status not recorded). Some clones in this sample may be carry-over from other donors' samples. The CDR3 runs from the conserved cysteine through the conserved F or W. D genes are given only for firm matches. Only part of the rows carry a size: once, few, many, or a class if the clone is expanded.

D gene,clone size,V gene,J gene,CDR3 protein,CDR3 DNA
-,-,TRBV6-5,TRBJ2-1,CASSYLPGRSYEQFF,TGTGCCAGCAGTTATTTGCCAGGGAGGTCGTATGAGCAGTTCTTC
TRBD2,-,TRBV6-2/TRBV6-3,TRBJ2-3,CASSELESGGYTDTQYF,TGTGCCAGCAGTGAGCTCGAAAGCGGGGGGTACACAGATACGCAGTATTTT
TRBD2,once,TRBV20-1,TRBJ2-3,CSARPSGTTDTQYF,TGCAGTGCTAGACCTAGCGGGACCACAGATACGCAGTATTTT
TRBD1,-,TRBV10-3,TRBJ1-5,CAISEARGGNQPQHF,TGTGCCATCAGTGAGGCCAGGGGGGGAAATCAGCCCCAGCATTTT
-,-,TRBV9,TRBJ2-1,CASSVGEGRAEQFF,TGTGCCAGCAGCGTAGGAGAGGGCCGGGCCGAGCAGTTCTTC
-,few,TRBV7-8,TRBJ2-7,CASSRRDSPYEQYF,TGTGCCAGCAGCCGCCGCGACAGTCCCTACGAGCAGTACTTC
TRBD2,-,TRBV12-3/TRBV12-4,TRBJ2-7,CASSFGTGAGGSYEQYF,TGTGCCAGCAGTTTTGGGACCGGGGCGGGAGGCTCCTACGAGCAGTACTTC
-,few,TRBV5-5,TRBJ2-2,CASRMGTGELFF,TGTGCCAGCAGGATGGGCACCGGGGAGCTGTTTTTT
TRBD2,-,TRBV4-1,TRBJ2-3,CASSQDGTSGRARSDTQYF,TGCGCCAGCAGCCAAGATGGGACTAGCGGGAGGGCCCGCTCAGATACGCAGTATTTT
-,few,TRBV7-8,TRBJ1-1,CASSSRWGVNTEAFF,TGTGCCAGCAGCTCGAGGTGGGGGGTGAACACTGAAGCTTTCTTT
-,-,TRBV7-2,TRBJ2-5,CASSLGGWLLGRETQYF,TGTGCCAGCAGCTTAGGGGGCTGGTTATTGGGAAGAGAGACCCAGTACTTC
-,-,TRBV19,TRBJ2-2,CASSRTATNTGELFF,TGTGCCAGTAGTAGAACAGCCACGAACACCGGGGAGCTGTTTTTT
-,many,TRBV7-6,TRBJ1-1,CASRGRGSLNTEAFF,TGTGCCAGCAGGGGTCGAGGCAGTTTGAACACTGAAGCTTTCTTT
-,-,TRBV12-3/TRBV12-4,TRBJ1-4,CASRSATNEKLFF,TGTGCCAGCAGATCCGCAACTAATGAAAAACTGTTTTTT
TRBD1,-,TRBV6-1,TRBJ2-7,CASSEYFTGTGRHEQYF,TGTGCCAGCAGTGAGTATTTCACCGGGACAGGGAGGCACGAGCAGTACTTC
-,-,TRBV7-2,TRBJ2-7,CASSLERLGEQYF,TGTGCCAGCAGCTTAGAGAGACTGGGAGAGCAGTACTTC
TRBD2,-,TRBV7-8,TRBJ2-1,CASSHAGTSGYNEQFF,TGTGCCAGCAGCCACGCCGGGACTAGCGGCTACAATGAGCAGTTCTTC
-,few,TRBV7-6,TRBJ2-7,CASSPTGAYEQYF,TGTGCCAGCAGCCCGACAGGAGCCTACGAGCAGTACTTC
TRBD1,-,TRBV19,TRBJ1-1,CASSADRTNTEAFF,TGTGCCAGTAGTGCGGACAGGACGAACACTGAAGCTTTCTTT
-,few,TRBV7-3,TRBJ1-2,CASSSPTLGDYGYTF,TGTGCCAGCAGCTCTCCGACGTTGGGGGACTATGGCTACACCTTC
-,few,TRBV6-1,TRBJ2-3,CASSEARWGGSTDTQYF,TGTGCCAGCAGTGAAGCGCGTTGGGGCGGGTCCACAGATACGCAGTATTTT
-,-,TRBV5-1,TRBJ1-1,CASSPRLGPNTEAFF,TGCGCCAGCAGCCCACGACTGGGCCCGAACACTGAAGCTTTCTTT
-,few,TRBV12-3/TRBV12-4,TRBJ2-1,CASSLAATGSLNEQFF,TGTGCCAGCAGTTTAGCGGCGACAGGCTCCTTAAATGAGCAGTTCTTC
-,many,TRBV6-1,TRBJ2-2,CASSELPVQNTGELFF,TGTGCCAGCAGTGAACTGCCAGTTCAGAACACCGGGGAGCTGTTTTTT
-,-,TRBV6-1,TRBJ1-5,CASSKGEQPQHF,TGTGCCAGCAGTAAAGGGGAGCAGCCCCAGCATTTT
TRBD2,-,TRBV11-2,TRBJ2-1,CASSLPSGYNEQFF,TGTGCCAGCAGCCTTCCTAGCGGATACAATGAGCAGTTCTTC
-,-,TRBV4-2,TRBJ1-1,CASSQEGMGRLTGNTEAFF,TGTGCCAGCAGCCAAGAAGGCATGGGCCGCCTGACCGGGAACACTGAAGCTTTCTTT
TRBD1,few,TRBV7-8,TRBJ1-5,CASSFLRRTGSQPQHF,TGTGCCAGCAGCTTTTTGCGCCGGACAGGGTCACAGCCCCAGCATTTT
-,few,TRBV6-8,TRBJ1-2,CASSSHDAGNYGYTF,TGTGCCAGCAGTTCCCACGACGCAGGGAACTATGGCTACACCTTC
-,many,TRBV28,TRBJ1-1,CASSLRQTGNTEAFF,TGTGCCAGCAGTTTACGTCAAACAGGGAACACTGAAGCTTTCTTT
-,-,TRBV7-4,TRBJ2-7,CASSLATVLYEQYF,TGTGCCAGCAGCTTAGCGACGGTACTCTACGAGCAGTACTTC
TRBD2,few,TRBV7-2,TRBJ2-5,CASSPPGLRRETQYF,TGTGCCAGCAGCCCGCCGGGACTAAGGAGAGAGACCCAGTACTTC
-,-,TRBV7-9,TRBJ1-2,CASSFGRGSDYGYTF,TGTGCCAGCAGCTTTGGTAGGGGAAGTGACTATGGCTACACCTTC
-,few,TRBV19,TRBJ1-6,CASRSGNNSPLHF,TGTGCCAGTAGGTCGGGGAATAATTCACCCCTCCACTTT
-,few,TRBV4-1,TRBJ1-3,CASSQDWGAGTIYF,TGCGCCAGCAGCCAAGATTGGGGCGCGGGCACCATATATTTT
-,many,TRBV4-1,TRBJ1-4,CASRKVAGVGEKLFF,TGCGCCAGCAGAAAAGTAGCAGGGGTGGGTGAAAAACTGTTTTTT
-,few,TRBV6-4,TRBJ1-5,CASSGQVGQPQHF,TGTGCCAGCAGTGGACAGGTTGGACAGCCCCAGCATTTT
-,few,TRBV7-2,TRBJ2-7,CASSTGSADGGLEQYF,TGTGCCAGCAGCACCGGGTCGGCGGACGGGGGCTTGGAGCAGTACTTC
TRBD1,few,TRBV12-3/TRBV12-4,TRBJ1-1,CASTEAGGWNTEAFF,TGTGCCAGCACCGAGGCAGGGGGTTGGAACACTGAAGCTTTCTTT
TRBD1,-,TRBV9,TRBJ2-7,CASSEGQGRTYEQYF,TGTGCCAGCAGCGAGGGACAGGGAAGAACCTACGAGCAGTACTTC
TRBD1,-,TRBV29-1,TRBJ2-5,CSVSPRTGTETQYF,TGCAGCGTTTCTCCCCGGACAGGGACGGAGACCCAGTACTTC
TRBD2,-,TRBV2,TRBJ2-7,CASSTRLAGVNLHEQYF,TGTGCCAGCAGTACTCGGCTAGCGGGAGTTAATCTCCACGAGCAGTACTTC
TRBD1,-,TRBV19,TRBJ2-7,CASAKLRDRGSHEQYF,TGTGCCAGCGCCAAACTTCGGGACAGGGGATCCCACGAGCAGTACTTC
-,-,TRBV28,TRBJ1-3,CASSLNGVRGNTIYF,TGTGCCAGCAGTTTAAACGGGGTCCGTGGAAACACCATATATTTT
-,few,TRBV4-2,TRBJ2-3,CASSQDPFDRSPQTDTQYF,TGTGCCAGCAGCCAAGATCCCTTCGATCGGAGCCCACAGACAGATACGCAGTATTTT
-,-,TRBV7-9,TRBJ2-4,CASSLGRDTILNIQYF,TGTGCCAGCAGCTTAGGGAGGGACACAATCTTAAACATTCAGTACTTC
-,-,TRBV7-9,TRBJ1-3,CASSLAQLKGSRDLLTGNTIYF,TGTGCCAGCAGCTTAGCGCAATTGAAAGGGTCCAGGGACTTGCTAACTGGAAACACCATATATTTC
-,few,TRBV15,TRBJ2-3,CATSRRLSSTDTQYF,TGTGCCACCAGCAGACGATTATCTAGCACAGATACGCAGTATTTT
-,-,TRBV27,TRBJ2-7,CASSLVGSGYEQYF,TGTGCCAGCAGTTTGGTCGGGTCGGGGTACGAGCAGTACTTC
-,few,TRBV6-5,TRBJ1-6,CASSFGSGSNSPLHF,-
-,few,TRBV7-9,TRBJ1-1,CASSPKEGTEAFF,TGTGCCAGCAGCCCCAAGGAGGGCACTGAAGCTTTCTTT
-,few,TRBV7-2,TRBJ2-1,CASSLSAGHGDEQFF,TGTGCCAGCAGCTTATCGGCAGGGCATGGGGATGAGCAGTTCTTC
-,-,TRBV12-3/TRBV12-4,TRBJ2-1,CASSLRTAAYNEQFF,TGTGCCAGCAGTTTAAGGACAGCCGCATACAATGAGCAGTTCTTC
TRBD1,many,TRBV7-2,TRBJ1-2,CASSLGQGAVYGYTF,TGTGCCAGCAGCTTAGGACAGGGGGCTGTCTATGGCTACACCTTC
TRBD1,many,TRBV6-1,TRBJ2-3,CASLTGTGTDTQYF,TGTGCCAGCTTGACCGGGACAGGGACAGATACGCAGTATTTT
TRBD1,few,TRBV3-1,TRBJ1-6,CASTLTGGGSPLHF,TGTGCCAGCACCTTGACAGGGGGCGGTTCACCCCTCCACTTT
-,-,TRBV6-8,TRBJ2-4,CASTLQPGAKNIQYF,TGTGCCAGCACCTTACAACCGGGAGCCAAAAACATTCAGTACTTC